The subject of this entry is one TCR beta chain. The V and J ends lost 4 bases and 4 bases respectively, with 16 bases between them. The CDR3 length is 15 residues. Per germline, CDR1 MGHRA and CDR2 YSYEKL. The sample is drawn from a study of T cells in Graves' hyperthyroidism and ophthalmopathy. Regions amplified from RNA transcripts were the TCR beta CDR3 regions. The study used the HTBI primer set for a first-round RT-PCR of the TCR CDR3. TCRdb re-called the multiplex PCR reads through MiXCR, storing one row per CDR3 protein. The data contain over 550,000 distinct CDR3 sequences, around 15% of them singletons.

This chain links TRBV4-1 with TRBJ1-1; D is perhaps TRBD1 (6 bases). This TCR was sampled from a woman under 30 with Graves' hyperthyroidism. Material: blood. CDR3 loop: CASSRVGGQSTEAFF. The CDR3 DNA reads TGCGCCAGCAGCCGTGTTGGGGGGCAGAGCACTGAAGCTTTCTTT.